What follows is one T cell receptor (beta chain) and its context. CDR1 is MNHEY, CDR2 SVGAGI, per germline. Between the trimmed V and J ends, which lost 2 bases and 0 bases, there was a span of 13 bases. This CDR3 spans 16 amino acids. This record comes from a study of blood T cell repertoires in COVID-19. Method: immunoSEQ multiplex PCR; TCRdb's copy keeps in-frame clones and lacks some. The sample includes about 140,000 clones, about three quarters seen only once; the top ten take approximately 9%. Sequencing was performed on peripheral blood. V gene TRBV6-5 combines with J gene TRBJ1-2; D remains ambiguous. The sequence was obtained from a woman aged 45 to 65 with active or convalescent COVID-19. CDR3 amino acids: CASSYAAAQPNYGYTF. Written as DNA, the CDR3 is TGTGCCAGCAGTTACGCGGCAGCGCAGCCTAACTATGGCTACACCTTC.